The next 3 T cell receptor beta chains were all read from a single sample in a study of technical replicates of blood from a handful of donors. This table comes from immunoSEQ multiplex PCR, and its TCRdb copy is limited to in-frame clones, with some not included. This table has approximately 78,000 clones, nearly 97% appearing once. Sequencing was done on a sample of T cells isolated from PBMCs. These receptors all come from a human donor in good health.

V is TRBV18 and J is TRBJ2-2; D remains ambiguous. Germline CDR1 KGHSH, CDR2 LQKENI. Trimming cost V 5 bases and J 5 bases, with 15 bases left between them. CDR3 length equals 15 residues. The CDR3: CASSFFPVHTGELFF. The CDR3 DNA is TGTGCCAGCTCATTTTTTCCAGTTCATACCGGGGAGCTGTTTTTT.

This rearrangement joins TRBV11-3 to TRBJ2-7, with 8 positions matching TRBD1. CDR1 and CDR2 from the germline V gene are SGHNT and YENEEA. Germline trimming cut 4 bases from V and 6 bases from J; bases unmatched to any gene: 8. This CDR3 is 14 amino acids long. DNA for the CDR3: TGTGCCAGCAGCTCAACTAGGACAGGGACCGAGCAGTACTTC. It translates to CASSSTRTGTEQYF.

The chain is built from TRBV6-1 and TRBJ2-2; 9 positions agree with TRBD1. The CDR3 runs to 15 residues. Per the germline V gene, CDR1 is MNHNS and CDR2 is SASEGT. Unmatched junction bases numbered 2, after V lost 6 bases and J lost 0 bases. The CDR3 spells CASRRDRANTGELFF. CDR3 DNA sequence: TGTGCCAGCAGACGGGACAGGGCGAACACCGGGGAGCTGTTTTTT.